These 20 T cell receptor beta chains share one sample of origin, sequenced in a study of T cells in localized non-small cell lung cancer. TCRdb's copy holds only in-frame clones and misses some; the assay was immunoSEQ multiplex PCR. The table records a few thousand clones, roughly 30% of them present only once. This specimen consisted of lung tumor tissue, obtained before any cancer treatment. The receptors come from a man aged 35 to 70 with stage II squamous cell lung carcinoma.

The CDR3 sequence: CASSQTWGETQYF. As DNA, the CDR3 is TGTGCCAGCTCCCAGACCTGGGGGGAGACCCAGTACTTC. The V gene is TRBV18, the J gene TRBJ2-5; D is perhaps TRBD1 or TRBD2 (5 bases each). This CDR3 spans 13 amino acids. Trimming left V 6 bases short and J 5 bases short, with 13 bases between. In germline, CDR1 is KGHSH, CDR2 LQKENI. The whole variable domain, filled in from reference TRBV18 and TRBJ2-5, reads NAGVMQNPRHLVRRRGQEARLRCSPMKGHSHVYWYRQLPEEGLKFMVYLQKENIIDESGMPKERFSAEFPKEGPSILRIQQVVRGDSAAYFCASSQTWGETQYFGPGTRLLVL.

This rearrangement joins TRBV9 to TRBJ1-4; no clear D. The CDR3 has 13 amino acids. The germline V and J ends were trimmed by 4 bases and 11 bases, with 15 bases remaining between them. The germline gives CDR1 SGDLS, CDR2 YYNGEE. The CDR3 loop is CASSFTGSGKLFF. CDR3 nucleotides: TGTGCCAGCAGCTTCACGGGGTCGGGGAAACTGTTTTTT.

The rearrangement joins TRBV10-2 to TRBJ2-1; TRBD2 matches at 9 bases. CDR3 size: 14 residues. CDR1 is WSHSY, CDR2 SAAADI, per germline. V dropped 4 bases and J dropped 7; count of bases not matched to a gene: 5. In DNA form, the CDR3 reads TGCGCCAGCAGTGCTGTAGCGGGGGTGAATGAGCAGTTCTTC. This encodes CASSAVAGVNEQFF.

V is TRBV29-1 and J is TRBJ2-6; D is unresolved. The CDR3 totals 13 residues. CDR1 SQVTM and CDR2 ANQGSEA come from the germline V gene. With 6 bases removed from V and 3 bases from J, the gap between germline ends came to 9 bases. CDR3 protein: CSVAGFGANVLTF. The CDR3 DNA follows: TGCAGCGTCGCAGGATTTGGGGCCAACGTCCTGACTTTC. The variable domain in full, completed from reference TRBV29-1 and TRBJ2-6, reads SAVISQKPSRDICQRGTSLTIQCQVDSQVTMMFWYRQQPGQSLTLIATANQGSEATYESGFVIDKFPISRPNLTFSTLTVSNMSPEDSSIYLCSVAGFGANVLTFGAGSRLTVL.

This chain uses TRBV30 with TRBJ1-1, with 7 bases fitting TRBD1. Looked up from germline, CDR1 is GTSNPN and CDR2 is SVGIG (reference sequence). J lost 12 bases, V lost 4 bases, and 14 bases had no gene match. The CDR3 length is 13 residues. CDR3 region: CAWTRDWDSKTFF. CDR3 sequence (DNA): TGTGCCTGGACCAGAGACTGGGACAGTAAAACTTTCTTT.

This chain uses TRBV30 with TRBJ1-2; possibly TRBD1 for D (6 bases). Germline V gene sequence: CDR1 GTSNPN, CDR2 SVGIG (reference sequence). This CDR3 spans 12 amino acids. The germline V and J ends were trimmed by 7 bases and 2 bases, with 11 bases remaining between them. The CDR3 region is CASKQGNYGYTF. The CDR3 bases are TGTGCCTCAAAACAGGGAAACTATGGCTACACCTTC.

The chain employs TRBV1 and TRBJ1-3. TRBV1 is a documented pseudogene. This CDR3 is built from 16 residues. The CDR3 sequence is CASSQDWGAAGNTIYF. In nucleotides, the CDR3 is TGCGCCAGCAGCCAAGATTGGGGGGCGGCGGGAAACACCATATATTTT.

By share, this clone counts as medium-sized. V usage is TRBV6-8 and J usage is TRBJ1-1, with D possibly TRBD1 on 5 matching bases. V was trimmed by 2 bases and J by 11 bases, leaving 24 bases between them. Germline V lookup: CDR1 MNHGY, CDR2 SAAAGT. CDR3 length: 16 amino acids. Here the CDR3 reads CASSYRTTGPNEDAFF. The CDR3 bases are TGTGCCAGCAGTTACCGGACAACCGGGCCTAACGAGGACGCTTTCTTT.

The chain has TRBV19 and TRBJ1-6; TRBD1 matches at 7 bases. V was clipped by 5 bases and J by 10 bases; unmatched bases: 14. The germline gives CDR1 LNHDA, CDR2 SQIVND (reference sequence). The CDR3 consists of 16 residues. CDR3 protein: CASSPLGGQLPSPLHF. The CDR3 DNA sequence: TGTGCCAGTAGTCCCCTGGGGGGACAGCTTCCGTCACCCCTCCACTTT.

The chain has TRBV1 and TRBJ1-1. TRBV1 is deemed a pseudogene. This CDR3 spans 14 amino acids. The CDR3 DNA sequence: TGCGCCAGCAGCCCGGGTCCGAGGAACACTGAAGCTTTCTTT. Its protein product is CASSPGPRNTEAFF.

The chain has TRBV6-8 and TRBJ1-6; D not resolved. The CDR3 is made up of 14 amino acids. Trimming removed 7 bases at V and 6 bases at J, with 13 bases between. The germline V gene has CDR1 MNHGY and CDR2 SAAAGT. As DNA, the CDR3 is TGTGCCAGCACCGGGCCCCGCTTTAATTCACCCCTCCACTTT. It encodes CASTGPRFNSPLHF.

This clone occurred a few times. The chain recombines TRBV11-3 with TRBJ2-3; 7 bases map to TRBD2. With 3 bases clipped from V and 8 bases from J, the junction kept 11 bases outside the gene matches. Germline CDR1 and CDR2: SGHNT and YENEEA. CDR3 length: 15 residues. CDR3 sequence: CASSLGGTSVSTQYF. DNA for the CDR3: TGTGCCAGCAGCTTGGGGGGTACTAGCGTTTCTACGCAGTATTTT.

The rearrangement links TRBV19 to TRBJ2-6; D gene unclear. Deletions cut 3 bases from V and 0 bases from J, with 15 bases between. The CDR3 is 18 residues long. Germline V CDR1 and CDR2: LNHDA, SQIVND (reference sequence). The DNA for the CDR3 is TGTGCCAGTAGTATCCCTGGCCGGATCAACTCTGGGGCCAACGTCCTGACTTTC. Residues: CASSIPGRINSGANVLTF. Full variable domain (missing parts from reference TRBV19 and TRBJ2-6): DGGITQSPKYLFRKEGQNVTLSCEQNLNHDAMYWYRQDPGQGLRLIYYSQIVNDFQKGDIAEGYSVSREKKESFPLTVTSAQKNPTAFYLCASSIPGRINSGANVLTFGAGSRLTVL.

The chain employs TRBV28 and TRBJ2-7, with D possibly being TRBD1 (6 bases). The germline gives CDR1 MDHEN, CDR2 SYDVKM. Trimming pared 2 bases from V and 3 bases from J, leaving 11 bases between. The CDR3 spans 14 residues. DNA for the CDR3: TGTGCCAGCAGTTTACCAGGGGACCACTACGAGCAGTACTTC. Translated, it gives CASSLPGDHYEQYF.

The chain couples TRBV30 to TRBJ1-4; 8 bases align to TRBD1. Germline V gene lookup returns CDR1 GTSNPN and CDR2 SVGIG (reference sequence). The CDR3 runs to 12 residues. CDR3 sequence reads: CAGQGRDEKLFF. The CDR3 nucleotides are TGTGCTGGACAGGGACGGGACGAAAAACTGTTTTTT.

This chain uses TRBV19 with TRBJ2-3; 8 nucleotides match TRBD2. This CDR3 contains 16 residues. Germline CDR1 is LNHDA and CDR2 is SQIVND (reference sequence). V trimming: 5 bases; J trimming: 1 base; junction bases outside the gene matches: 8. The CDR3 sequence: CASSSTGGVGTDTQYF. The DNA for the CDR3 is TGTGCCAGTAGTTCCACGGGAGGGGTGGGCACAGATACGCAGTATTTT.

This clone showed up just a few times. The genes are TRBV6-8 and TRBJ1-1; D remains ambiguous. The CDR3 runs 15 residues. Trimming removed 7 bases from V and 2 bases from J, with 17 bases in between. Germline V lookup: CDR1 MNHGY, CDR2 SAAAGT. DNA for the CDR3: TGTGCCAGCAAGGGAAGCCCGACATTAAACACTGAAGCTTTCTTT. As protein: CASKGSPTLNTEAFF.

The rearrangement uses TRBV19 and TRBJ1-2, with D perhaps TRBD1 (6 bases). V was cut by 10 bases and J by 1 base, with 13 bases left in between. The germline V gene encodes CDR1 LNHDA and CDR2 SQIVND (reference sequence). This CDR3 has 13 amino acids. The CDR3 nucleotides read TGTGCCACCTCGAAGGGGGGTAACTATGGCTACACCTTC. The encoded protein is CATSKGGNYGYTF.

This clone is classed as medium-sized. The chain couples TRBV11-3 to TRBJ2-1; tentatively, D is TRBD2 (5 bases). V lost 2 bases and J 6 bases, leaving 17 bases between the germline ends. Germline V CDR1 and CDR2: SGHNT, YENEEA. CDR3 length: 16 residues. The CDR3 DNA follows: TGTGCCAGCAGCTTACCCCTTGCTCCACGGGGCAATGAGCAGTTCTTC. The encoded protein is CASSLPLAPRGNEQFF. Variable domain in full (rest from reference TRBV11-3 and TRBJ2-1): EAGVVQSPRYKIIEKKQPVAFWCNPISGHNTLYWYLQNLGQGPELLIRYENEEAVDDSQLPKDRFSAERLKGVDSTLKIQPAELGDSAVYLCASSLPLAPRGNEQFFGPGTRLTVL.

This clone was recorded a few times. This sequence joins TRBV19 and TRBJ2-3, with D perhaps matching TRBD1 or TRBD2 (5 bases each). This CDR3 has 14 residues. V shed 3 bases and J shed 3 bases, with 10 bases lying between them. The germline CDR1 and CDR2 sequences are LNHDA and SQIVND (reference sequence). This CDR3 reads CASSIPGTTDTQYF. The CDR3 DNA follows: TGTGCCAGTAGTATTCCGGGGACGACAGATACGCAGTATTTT.